Below, 21 T cell receptor beta chains from the same sample are listed, as sequenced in a study of T-cell reconstitution after alpha-beta-depleted transplantation in children listed by TCRdb under 2016. Read against the paper, the sample's treatment or condition label means: allogeneic hematopoietic cell transplantation with graft depleted of TCRalphabeta T cells and CD19 B cells. The library relied on PCR. The instrument given in TCRdb is Illumina HiSeq 2500. TCR libraries were prepared with molecular barcoding, using unique molecular identifiers to normalize TCRbeta repertoire quantification. TCRdb ran its own pipeline on the public reads, namely fastp trimming at Q25 and MiXCR clone calling, and kept in-frame beta chains. When rows share a CDR3 protein, they turn into one entry using the most common DNA and genes. This sample gives 250,000 to 300,000 distinct CDR3 sequences in total; around a tenth of them show up just once. Clones ranked in the top ten supply 7.5% of the sample.

The material was PBMCs, obtained before TCRalphabeta/CD19-depleted stem cell transplant. Receptors originate from a boy less than two years old with acute myeloid leukemia, due to receive a stem cell transplant.

There are a few counts of this clonotype. The V call is TRBV4-3, the J call TRBJ1-4, with a possible D match to TRBD1 (6 bases). Trimming left V 0 bases short and J 5 bases short, with 16 bases between. There are 17 residues in the CDR3. CDR1 and CDR2 from the germline V gene are LGHNA and YSLEER. The CDR3 is CASSQERGGALNEKLFF. CDR3 DNA: TGCGCCAGCAGCCAAGAACGGGGGGGGGCCTTAAATGAAAAACTGTTTTTT.

This clonotype has more than one count but fewer than ten. The V gene is TRBV12-3 or TRBV12-4, the J gene TRBJ2-5; 8 nucleotides line up with TRBD2. The CDR3 covers 15 residues. The ends lost 5 bases at V and 1 base at J; junction bases unmatched: 6. This CDR3 reads CASSPLAEFQETQYF. As DNA, the CDR3 is TGTGCCAGCAGTCCACTAGCGGAGTTCCAAGAGACCCAGTACTTC.

About this clonotype: A much larger clone differs by one base, so this may be a read error. V is TRBV11-2 and J is TRBJ2-7, with D tentatively TRBD1 (6 bases). The length of the CDR3 is 19 residues. Germline-derived CDR1 and CDR2 are SGHAT and FQNNGV. The V gene lost 1 base and the J gene lost 0 bases, with 22 bases spanning the gap. The DNA of the CDR3 is TGTGCCAGCAGCTTAGTCGGGTTTCCCGGGACACCGACCTCCTACGAGCAGTACTTC. Encoded protein: CASSLVGFPGTPTSYEQYF.

This clonotype was found many times. The chain employs TRBV6-2 or TRBV6-3 and TRBJ2-1; the match to TRBD2 covers 9 bases. The ends lost 7 bases at V and 6 bases at J; junction bases unmatched: 10. CDR3 length: 15 residues. CDR1 is MNHEY and CDR2 is SVGEGT in the germline V gene. CDR3 protein: CASTPMWRGGNEQFF. CDR3 DNA: TGTGCCAGCACCCCTATGTGGCGGGGGGGCAATGAGCAGTTCTTC.

This clonotype was counted at least ten times. The chain employs TRBV7-9 and TRBJ1-1; 7 nucleotides agree with TRBD1. Germline assignment: CDR1 SEHNR and CDR2 FQNEAQ (reference sequence). Losses at the gene ends were 5 bases for V and 0 bases for J; bases not matched to a gene: 6. The CDR3 sequence is 15 residues long. In DNA form, the CDR3 reads TGTGCCAGCAGCACCCGACAGGGAATGAACACTGAAGCTTTCTTT. Protein sequence: CASSTRQGMNTEAFF.

This clonotype came up many times. The rearrangement joins TRBV5-6 to TRBJ2-5; D ambiguous. Per the germline V gene, CDR1 is SGHDT and CDR2 is YYEEEE. Trimming left V 3 bases short and J 1 base short, with 7 bases between. This CDR3 has 13 amino acids. The DNA of the CDR3 is TGTGCCAGCAGCTACGACATCCAAGAGACCCAGTACTTC. This sequence encodes CASSYDIQETQYF.

This clonotype was observed many times. The chain joins TRBV28 to TRBJ1-5, with D uncertain. Per the germline V gene, CDR1 is MDHEN and CDR2 is SYDVKM. V was shortened by 4 bases and J by 0 bases, with 10 bases between the two germline ends. The CDR3 covers 15 residues. This chain's CDR3 is CASSSSGSSNQPQHF. CDR3 bases: TGTGCCAGCAGTTCCTCCGGTTCTAGCAATCAGCCCCAGCATTTT.

The CDR3 here is CSARGRTSGGTGELFF. Written as DNA, the CDR3 is TGCAGTGCTAGAGGCCGGACTAGCGGGGGGACCGGGGAGCTGTTTTTT. This chain links TRBV20-1 with TRBJ2-2, with 14 bases lining up with TRBD2. The germline CDR1 and CDR2 sequences are DFQATT and SNEGSKA (reference sequence). The CDR3 is made up of 16 amino acids. The J segment lost 5 bases and the V segment lost 1 base, leaving 3 bases of the junction unmatched.

The sample holds many counts of this clonotype. The J gene is TRBJ1-5, the V gene TRBV5-6; 8 nucleotides align to TRBD1. From germline, CDR1 is SGHDT and CDR2 YYEEEE. The CDR3 runs to 15 residues. With V trimmed by 4 bases and J by 7 bases, 10 bases remained unmatched. The CDR3 sequence: CASSQNRGVGQPQHF. The CDR3, as DNA: TGTGCCAGCAGCCAGAACAGGGGGGTAGGCCAGCCCCAGCATTTT.

The table lists this clonotype with many counts. The V call is TRBV6-6, the J call TRBJ2-5, with D perhaps matching TRBD2 (5 bases). The germline V gene encodes CDR1 MNHNY and CDR2 SVGAGI (reference sequence). The CDR3 consists of 12 residues. V lost 4 bases and J lost 4, with 7 bases in between. CDR3 in DNA: TGTGCCAGCAGTTCGGGGAGAGAGACCCAGTACTTC. Its translation: CASSSGRETQYF.

This clonotype was seen ten or more times. This sequence joins TRBV27 and TRBJ2-5; the D gene could be TRBD1 or TRBD2 (5 bases each). From germline, CDR1 is MNHEY and CDR2 SMNVEV (reference sequence). The CDR3 loop spans 15 amino acids. Deletions cut 7 bases from V and 2 bases from J, with 17 bases between. The DNA for the CDR3 is TGTGCCAGCAAATGGTCCCCGGGACCGCAAGAGACCCAGTACTTC. The encoded protein is CASKWSPGPQETQYF.

In this sample, this clonotype turned up many times. The rearrangement joins TRBV6-1 to TRBJ2-5, with 8 bases lining up with TRBD2. CDR3 length equals 15 residues. Germline values: CDR1 MNHNS, CDR2 SASEGT. V trimming: 7 bases; J trimming: 0 bases; junction bases outside the gene matches: 7. The CDR3 region is CASNLIAGYQETQYF. The CDR3 bases are TGTGCCAGCAATCTAATAGCGGGGTACCAAGAGACCCAGTACTTC.

This clonotype was seen at least ten times. The V gene is TRBV9, the J gene TRBJ1-1; D gene unclear. From germline, CDR1 is SGDLS and CDR2 YYNGEE. Trimming shortened V by 2 bases and J by 3 bases, and 8 bases separated the two germline ends. This CDR3 comprises 13 residues. The CDR3 sequence: CASSVTRHTEAFF. CDR3 nucleotides: TGTGCCAGCAGCGTTACAAGGCACACTGAAGCTTTCTTT.

This clonotype was counted at least ten times. The V call is TRBV5-6, the J call TRBJ2-3; D gene ambiguous. The CDR3 consists of 14 residues. V was trimmed by 1 base and J by 2 bases, leaving 8 bases between them. The V gene's germline CDR1 is SGHDT and CDR2 YYEEEE. The CDR3 DNA follows: TGTGCCAGCAGCTTGTCGCAGATCACAGATACGCAGTATTTT. Translating gives CASSLSQITDTQYF. Full variable domain (missing parts from reference TRBV5-6 and TRBJ2-3): DAGVTQSPTHLIKTRGQQVTLRCSPKSGHDTVSWYQQALGQGPQFIFQYYEEEERQRGNFPDRFSGHQFPNYSSELNVNALLLGDSALYLCASSLSQITDTQYFGPGTRLTVL.

This clonotype was observed at least ten times. The chain carries TRBV5-1 and TRBJ2-2, with 7 positions matching TRBD1. Germline CDR1 and CDR2: SGHRS and YFSETQ. After removal of 4 bases from V and 0 bases from J, the junction contained 12 bases not matched to a gene. This CDR3 is built from 18 residues. As DNA, the CDR3 is TGCGCCAGCAGCGTCAGGGGGTTACAGGGGCCGAACACCGGGGAGCTGTTTTTT. Its translation is CASSVRGLQGPNTGELFF.

As for this clonotype: A clone one base away is much larger, so this may be a read error. The rearrangement links TRBV20-1 to TRBJ2-7; 9 positions agree with TRBD2. The ends lost 5 bases at V and 2 bases at J; junction bases unmatched: 4. This CDR3 has 13 residues. Looked up from germline, CDR1 is DFQATT and CDR2 is SNEGSKA (reference sequence). CDR3 DNA sequence: TGCAGTGCTTCTAGCGGGACGACCTACGAGCAGTACTTC. This encodes CSASSGTTYEQYF.

Notes on this clonotype: Because it lacks the conserved phenylalanine or tryptophan at the end, this CDR3 is likely a read error. The chain joins TRBV7-6 to TRBJ2-7; 12 bases fit TRBD2. V shed 2 bases and J 2 bases; nucleotides not matched to a gene: 1. Germline CDR1 SGHVS, CDR2 FNYEAQ. The CDR3 has 15 amino acids. CDR3 sequence reads: CASSLLAGGPYEQYC. The CDR3 DNA reads as TGTGCCAGCAGCTTACTAGCGGGGGGGCCCTACGAGCAGTACTGC.

This clonotype was detected many times. V is TRBV5-1 and J is TRBJ2-5, with D possibly being TRBD1 (6 bases). The germline CDR1 and CDR2 sequences are SGHRS and YFSETQ. V was shortened by 4 bases and J by 3 bases, with 13 bases between the two germline ends. CDR3 size: 14 residues. Here the CDR3 reads CASSPGQSKETQYF. The CDR3 bases are TGCGCCAGCAGCCCTGGACAGTCAAAAGAGACCCAGTACTTC.

This chain links TRBV5-1 with TRBJ2-5; D is ambiguous. The germline gives CDR1 SGHRS, CDR2 YFSETQ. The CDR3 loop spans 12 amino acids. The V and J ends lost 4 bases and 1 base respectively, with 5 bases between them. The chain's CDR3 is CASSPPQETQYF. CDR3 bases: TGCGCCAGCAGCCCCCCCCAAGAGACCCAGTACTTC.

This rearrangement joins TRBV28 to TRBJ2-2, with TRBD2 as a possible D gene (6 bases). The germline V gene encodes CDR1 MDHEN and CDR2 SYDVKM. Between the trimmed V and J ends, which lost 5 bases and 4 bases, there was a span of 14 bases. CDR3 length: 15 residues. The CDR3 DNA sequence: TGTGCCAGCAGTCCTCACGGGAGTCGCACCGGGGAGCTGTTTTTT. Protein product: CASSPHGSRTGELFF.

The rearrangement joins TRBV4-2 to TRBJ1-4; the D gene is possibly TRBD1 (5 bases). Trimming removed 0 bases at V and 5 bases at J, with 7 bases between. CDR3 size: 14 residues. Germline V gives CDR1 LGHNA, CDR2 YNFKEQ. CDR3 sequence (DNA): TGTGCCAGCAGCCAAGACCAGGGAAATGAAAAACTGTTTTTT. Translating gives CASSQDQGNEKLFF.